These T cell receptor beta chains were read from a single sample in a study of CD8+CD57+ T cells in acquired aplastic anemia. MiXCR, run by TCRdb on the reads, gives a single entry per CDR3 protein. The data contain 200,000 to 250,000 distinct CDR3 sequences, 45% to 50% of them singletons. Sequenced: sorted CD4+, CD8+, or CD8+CD57+ T cells (not recorded which) from PBMCs. These receptors were taken from a human donor with aplastic anemia. The CDR3 runs from the conserved cysteine through the conserved F or W. Fields, in order: V gene, J gene, clone size, D gene, CDR3 protein, CDR3 DNA. A D gene is named only where the DNA matches it firmly. A row's size may be missing; if present it is once, few, many or a size class.

v_gene: TRBV11-3; j_gene: TRBJ1-1; abundance: -; d_gene: -; CDR3aa: CASSLSGVGSEAFF; CDR3nt: TGTGCCAGCAGCTTATCAGGAGTAGGCTCTGAAGCTTTCTTT
v_gene: TRBV24-1; j_gene: TRBJ2-2; abundance: many; d_gene: TRBD1; CDR3aa: CATSDEDRGDTGELFF; CDR3nt: TGTGCCACCAGTGATGAGGACAGGGGGGACACCGGGGAGCTGTTTTTT
v_gene: TRBV15; j_gene: TRBJ1-6; abundance: -; d_gene: TRBD1; CDR3aa: CATSTGTGAYSPLHF; CDR3nt: TGTGCCACCAGCACAGGAACAGGGGCTTATTCACCCCTCCACTTT
v_gene: TRBV10-3; j_gene: TRBJ2-7; abundance: -; d_gene: -; CDR3aa: CASSFDSTARYEQYF; CDR3nt: TGTGCCAGCAGTTTCGACTCGACAGCCCGCTACGAGCAGTACTTC
v_gene: TRBV10-2; j_gene: TRBJ1-2; abundance: -; d_gene: TRBD1; CDR3aa: CASTPGQNNYGYTF; CDR3nt: TGCGCCAGTACACCGGGACAGAATAACTATGGCTACACCTTC
v_gene: TRBV5-5; j_gene: TRBJ1-2; abundance: many; d_gene: -; CDR3aa: CASSSYRVPYGYTF; CDR3nt: TGTGCCAGCAGCTCCTACAGGGTGCCCTATGGCTACACCTTC
v_gene: TRBV10-3; j_gene: TRBJ1-1; abundance: -; d_gene: -; CDR3aa: CASRAGLGEAFF; CDR3nt: TGTGCCTCAAGGGCGGGTCTCGGTGAAGCTTTCTTT
v_gene: TRBV6-5; j_gene: TRBJ2-2; abundance: -; d_gene: -; CDR3aa: CASSYDLSVTGDTGELFF; CDR3nt: TGTGCCAGCAGTTACGACTTAAGCGTTACAGGTGACACCGGGGAGCTGTTTTTT
v_gene: TRBV7-8; j_gene: TRBJ1-6; abundance: many; d_gene: TRBD1; CDR3aa: CASSRYRGMNSPLHF; CDR3nt: TGTGCCAGCAGCCGATACAGGGGTATGAATTCACCCCTCCACTTT
v_gene: TRBV7-8; j_gene: TRBJ1-1; abundance: many; d_gene: -; CDR3aa: CASSLSARGNTEAFF; CDR3nt: TGTGCCAGCAGCTTATCGGCCAGGGGGAACACTGAAGCTTTCTTT
v_gene: TRBV7-2; j_gene: TRBJ1-1; abundance: -; d_gene: -; CDR3aa: CASSLVGGRAFF; CDR3nt: TGTGCCAGCAGCTTAGTCGGGGGTAGAGCTTTCTTT
v_gene: TRBV5-6; j_gene: TRBJ2-5; abundance: many; d_gene: -; CDR3aa: CASSPGPETQYF; CDR3nt: TGTGCCAGCAGCCCCGGACCGGAGACCCAGTACTTC
v_gene: TRBV20-1; j_gene: TRBJ2-7; abundance: -; d_gene: -; CDR3aa: CSATPGTHYEQYF; CDR3nt: TGCAGTGCTACACCGGGTACTCACTACGAGCAGTACTTC